This T cell receptor beta chain comes out of a study of blood T cell repertoires in COVID-19. Seattle researchers signed up patients amid active infection and tracked them longitudinally. Under the authors' procedure: Amplified reference gene primers provided the basis for estimating nucleated cell counts. Data came from immunoSEQ multiplex PCR; TCRdb stores just in-frame clones and leaves some out. That table supplies the V and J calls and clone size; D and trimming were determined from the DNA. Of some 240,000 clones in the sample, approximately 88% were seen once. The CDR3 has 15 amino acids. The chain links TRBV7-5 to TRBJ1-1; TRBD1 is the table's D call, not checked against the DNA. TRBV7-5 is shown as a pseudogene. Sequences were obtained from peripheral blood. This receptor was identified in a woman in her 70s with COVID-19, enrolled during active disease. The CDR3 spells CARSLDRGRLTEAFF. The CDR3 DNA reads as TGTGCCAGAAGCTTAGATAGGGGGCGCCTCACTGAAGCTTTCTTT.